The sequence of this T cell receptor (beta chain) was determined in a study of CD8 T cells in Susac syndrome. CDR3 length: 15 amino acids. The germline V gene encodes CDR1 SGHVS and CDR2 FQNEAQ. V trimming: 5 bases; J trimming: 8 bases; junction bases outside the gene matches: 12. With random hexamers, roughly 0.45 to 1 ug RNA was reverse transcribed. TCRdb fed the immunoSEQ multiplex PCR reads into MiXCR, producing one record per CDR3 protein. The sample gives tens of thousands of distinct CDR3 sequences, 85% to 95% of which show up once; about 0.45% is in the top ten. Sequencing of TCR beta, carried out with a high-throughput approach, was applied to CD8+ and CD4+ T cells from the blood. Bulk CD8+ and CD4+ cells came from magnetic negative isolation; CD8+ TEMRA by FACS.

The TCR was taken from a human donor with Susac syndrome. V is TRBV7-8 and J is TRBJ2-4; 7 nucleotides match TRBD2. Sequencing used CD8+ T cells from PBMCs. The CDR3 DNA reads TGTGCCAGCAGCCCCAGCGGGGAAGGGTGGGACATTCAGTACTTC. Residues: CASSPSGEGWDIQYF.